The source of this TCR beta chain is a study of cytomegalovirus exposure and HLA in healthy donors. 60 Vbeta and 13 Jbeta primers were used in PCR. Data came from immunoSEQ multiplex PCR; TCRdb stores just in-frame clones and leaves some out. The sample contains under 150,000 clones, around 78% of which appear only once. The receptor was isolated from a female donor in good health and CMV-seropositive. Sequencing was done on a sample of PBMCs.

The CDR3 loop is CASSPRVSGGSAEKLFF. DNA for the CDR3: TGCGCCAGCAGCCCTAGAGTTAGCGGGGGGTCTGCGGAAAAACTGTTTTTT. This chain links TRBV5-1 with TRBJ1-4; possibly TRBD1 for D (5 bases). Per germline, CDR1 SGHRS and CDR2 YFSETQ. Trimming took off 4 bases at V and 8 bases at J, with 24 bases between the two ends. The CDR3 has 17 residues.